This passage covers 4 T cell receptor beta chains from one sample sequenced in a study of blood T cells in healthy people across ages. With a J-beta primer mix and a sample-barcoded 5' primer, a second PCR ran about 6 to 11 cycles. Each CDR3 protein gets one entry after TCRdb re-called the 5' RACE reads with MiXCR. The sample contains nearly 800,000 distinct CDR3 sequences, around a quarter of which appear only once. The sample also formed part of further work on T cells of mothers and their children.

Material: blood. These receptors were obtained from a boy aged 10-17 years in good health.

The table lists this clonotype with a few counts. This chain connects TRBV9 to TRBJ2-1; 10 bases align to TRBD1. CDR1 is SGDLS, CDR2 YYNGEE, per germline. CDR3 length: 15 residues. V was pared by 3 bases and J by 8 bases, with 8 bases of the junction left unmatched. The CDR3 region has the DNA TGTGCCAGCAGCGAGACAGGGGGCATCGTAGATGAGCAGTTCTTC. Translated: CASSETGGIVDEQFF.

This chain links TRBV4-3 with TRBJ2-7; 8 bases are a match to TRBD1. This CDR3 has 14 residues. The J segment lost 4 bases and the V segment lost 1 base, leaving 3 bases of the junction unmatched. Germline V gene lookup returns CDR1 LGHNA and CDR2 YSLEER. In DNA, the CDR3 is TGCGCCAGCAGCCAAGTGAACAGGGGGTACGAGCAGTACTTC. Amino acid sequence: CASSQVNRGYEQYF.

This clonotype was picked up a small number of times. DNA of the CDR3: TGTGCCAGCAGTTTACAACAGGGGAGAACCGGGGAGCTGTTTTTT. This codes for CASSLQQGRTGELFF. The chain carries TRBV28 and TRBJ2-2; 7 nucleotides match TRBD1. The trim removed 2 bases at V and 5 bases at J, leaving 5 bases unmatched. Germline V CDR1 and CDR2: MDHEN, SYDVKM. This CDR3 contains 15 residues. Using reference TRBV28 and TRBJ2-2 for the parts outside the CDR3, the full variable domain is DVKVTQSSRYLVKRTGEKVFLECVQDMDHENMFWYRQDPGLGLRLIYFSYDVKMKEKGDIPEGYSVSREKKERFSLILESASTNQTSMYLCASSLQQGRTGELFFGEGSRLTVL.

The V gene is TRBV12-3 or TRBV12-4, the J gene TRBJ1-5; TRBD1 matches at 7 bases. Trimming took 7 bases from V and 5 from J; bases not matched to a gene: 5. This CDR3 has 13 residues. CDR3 sequence: CASTKTGDQPQHF. The CDR3 DNA reads as TGTGCCAGCACCAAAACAGGGGATCAGCCCCAGCATTTT.